A single sample is the source of the 18 T cell receptor beta chains below, sequenced in a study of control samples from healthy donors and cancer patients. Generated by immunoSEQ multiplex PCR, the TCRdb table keeps only in-frame clones and is missing some. The sample shows approximately 120,000 clones, roughly 92% of them seen only once. Material: PBMCs. These receptor sequences come from a man older than 75 with head and neck cancer.

This clone was observed a handful of times. The V call is TRBV6-5, the J call TRBJ2-7; possibly TRBD2 for D (6 bases). The germline V and J ends were trimmed by 7 bases and 0 bases, with 16 bases remaining between them. This CDR3 has 15 residues. Germline V gives CDR1 MNHEY, CDR2 SVGAGI. In DNA, the CDR3 is TGTGCCAGCATCCCCACTAGCTCAAGCTCCTACGAGCAGTACTTC. It yields the protein CASIPTSSSSYEQYF.

This chain connects TRBV5-1 to TRBJ1-1; a weak D match, TRBD1 (6 bases). Trimming took off 1 base at V and 1 base at J, with 14 bases between the two ends. CDR1 and CDR2 (germline): SGHRS, YFSETQ. This CDR3 is 16 amino acids long. CDR3 nucleotide sequence: TGCGCCAGCAGCTTGCTTGTCCAGGGGCAGAACACTGAAGCTTTCTTT. This gives the protein CASSLLVQGQNTEAFF.

This clone was detected only once. V is TRBV19 and J is TRBJ1-5, with 7 bases identical to TRBD1. V lost 1 base, J lost 0 bases, and 15 bases stayed unmatched. Looked up from germline, CDR1 is LNHDA and CDR2 is SQIVND (reference sequence). The CDR3 has 20 residues. As DNA, the CDR3 is TGTGCCAGTAGTATAGGGGACAGATCGCCGCTTTCATATAGCAATCAGCCCCAGCATTTT. Amino acid sequence: CASSIGDRSPLSYSNQPQHF. Full variable domain (outside the CDR3, taken from reference TRBV19 and TRBJ1-5): DGGITQSPKYLFRKEGQNVTLSCEQNLNHDAMYWYRQDPGQGLRLIYYSQIVNDFQKGDIAEGYSVSREKKESFPLTVTSAQKNPTAFYLCASSIGDRSPLSYSNQPQHFGDGTRLSIL.

V usage is TRBV3-1 (or the pseudogene TRBV3-2) and J usage is TRBJ1-1; TRBD1 matches at 10 bases. The CDR3 sequence is 16 residues long. Germline V CDR1 and CDR2: LGHDT, YNNKEL (reference sequence). Germline trimming cut 4 bases from V and 0 bases from J; bases unmatched to any gene: 5. The CDR3 nucleotides read TGTGCCAGCAGCCGAGGACAGGGGGGCTTGAACACTGAAGCTTTCTTT. It is translated as CASSRGQGGLNTEAFF.

This chain joins TRBV3-1 (or the pseudogene TRBV3-2) and TRBJ1-2; D perhaps matches TRBD1 (6 bases). The CDR3 is 15 residues long. The ends were cut back, 5 bases at V and 5 bases at J, with 18 bases in the middle. Germline CDR1 is LGHDT and CDR2 is YNNKEL (reference sequence). CDR3 nucleotide sequence: TGTGCCAGCAGCTTCCTCCGGGACATAGAATATGGCTACACCTTC. Amino acid sequence: CASSFLRDIEYGYTF.

The chain couples TRBV6-5 to TRBJ1-5, with 9 positions matching TRBD1. Germline CDR1 MNHEY, CDR2 SVGAGI. The CDR3 totals 14 residues. Trimming took 6 bases from V and 7 from J; bases not matched to a gene: 7. The CDR3 region is CASSTGGARQPQHF. In nucleotides, the CDR3 is TGTGCCAGCAGCACAGGGGGCGCACGGCAGCCCCAGCATTTT.

This sequence joins TRBV4-2 and TRBJ1-1; a possible D gene is TRBD1 (5 bases). The CDR3 runs 15 residues. The V gene lost 2 bases and the J gene lost 6 bases, with 16 bases spanning the gap. Germline lookup yields CDR1 LGHNA and CDR2 YNFKEQ. The CDR3 protein is CASSQSEGRLAEAFF. The CDR3 DNA is TGTGCCAGCAGCCAATCGGAGGGGCGTTTAGCTGAAGCTTTCTTT.

This chain joins TRBV6-5 and TRBJ2-1; 7 nucleotides match TRBD2. CDR1 is MNHEY, CDR2 SVGAGI, per germline. CDR3 length: 14 amino acids. The J segment lost 0 bases and the V segment lost 7 bases, leaving 3 bases of the junction unmatched. This chain's CDR3 is CASKGLSSYNEQFF. Written as DNA, the CDR3 is TGTGCCAGCAAGGGACTAAGCTCCTACAATGAGCAGTTCTTC.

The genes are TRBV6-5 and TRBJ1-2; 7 bases agree with TRBD1. Germline-derived CDR1 and CDR2 are MNHEY and SVGAGI. This CDR3 region has 14 residues. V lost 7 bases to trimming and J lost 2 bases; unmatched junction nucleotides: 7. CDR3 bases: TGTGCCAGCATCGCAGGGGACAGAAACTATGGCTACACCTTC. Translated: CASIAGDRNYGYTF.

In its sample, this clone was seen once. V usage is TRBV4-3 and J usage is TRBJ2-1, with TRBD2 matching 8 bases. V trimming: 4 bases; J trimming: 4 bases; junction bases outside the gene matches: 6. Germline values: CDR1 LGHNA, CDR2 YSLEER. This CDR3 comprises 15 residues. The CDR3 sequence is CASSPQSSGYNEQFF. Written as DNA, the CDR3 is TGCGCCAGCAGCCCCCAGTCTAGCGGGTACAATGAGCAGTTCTTC.

The chain employs TRBV3-1 (or the pseudogene TRBV3-2) and TRBJ2-7, with TRBD2 identical over 8 bases. The CDR3 extends over 13 amino acids. Germline CDR1 is LGHDT and CDR2 is YNNKEL (reference sequence). V trimming: 4 bases; J trimming: 1 base; junction bases outside the gene matches: 0. CDR3 residues: CASSRGGSYEQYF. In DNA form, the CDR3 reads TGTGCCAGCAGCCGCGGGGGGTCCTACGAGCAGTACTTC.

On this clone: Different DNA sequences within this sample yield the same CDR3. The V gene is TRBV7-9, the J gene TRBJ2-1; maybe TRBD1 (6 bases). This CDR3 comprises 14 residues. Trimming took 1 base from V and 2 from J, leaving 6 bases between them. Germline V gene lookup returns CDR1 SEHNR and CDR2 FQNEAQ (reference sequence). CDR3 nucleotide sequence: TGTGCCAGCAGCTTAGAGGGGGCCTACAATGAGCAGTTCTTC. It is translated as CASSLEGAYNEQFF.

The chain carries TRBV5-1 and TRBJ1-5; D remains unclear. V lost 0 bases and J lost 3, with 4 bases in between. CDR3 length equals 13 residues. The germline V gene encodes CDR1 SGHRS and CDR2 YFSETQ. CDR3: CASSLGINQPQHF. The CDR3 DNA reads as TGCGCCAGCAGCTTGGGGATCAATCAGCCCCAGCATTTT.

The chain recombines TRBV19 with TRBJ1-2; D is possibly TRBD1 (5 bases). The CDR3 totals 12 residues. Germline CDR1 LNHDA, CDR2 SQIVND (reference sequence). Trimming took 6 bases from V and 4 from J, leaving 9 bases between them. The CDR3 loop is CASSDRPYGYTF. The CDR3 bases are TGTGCCAGTAGCGACAGACCCTATGGCTACACCTTC.

The chain combines TRBV3-1 (or the pseudogene TRBV3-2) with TRBJ2-5, with unresolved D. V was shortened by 0 bases and J by 6 bases, with 5 bases between the two germline ends. This CDR3 spans 12 amino acids. Per the germline V gene, CDR1 is LGHDT and CDR2 is YNNKEL (reference sequence). This CDR3 reads CASSQDSKTQYF. The DNA for the CDR3 is TGTGCCAGCAGCCAAGATTCTAAGACCCAGTACTTC.

This clone was recorded a few times. The rearrangement joins TRBV19 to TRBJ1-1; no reliable D call. Germline assignment: CDR1 LNHDA and CDR2 SQIVND (reference sequence). The CDR3 is 13 amino acids. Trimming stripped 8 bases from V and 0 bases from J, with 10 bases between. CDR3 nucleotides: TGTGCCAGTTCCCGGCCATTGAACACTGAAGCTTTCTTT. It is translated as CASSRPLNTEAFF.

The chain recombines TRBV29-1 with TRBJ1-1; TRBD1 matches at 8 bases. The trim removed 5 bases at V and 3 bases at J, leaving 5 bases unmatched. Germline V gene sequence: CDR1 SQVTM, CDR2 ANQGSEA. The CDR3 is 13 residues long. CDR3 bases: TGCAGCGTTTACAGGGGGGGGCACACTGAAGCTTTCTTT. This codes for CSVYRGGHTEAFF.

The chain carries TRBV4-2 and TRBJ2-7, with a weak D call TRBD2 (6 bases). The CDR3 length is 14 residues. CDR1 is LGHNA and CDR2 is YNFKEQ in the germline V gene. Trimming took off 1 base at V and 7 bases at J, with 14 bases between the two ends. CDR3 coding DNA: TGTGCCAGCAGCCAAGTGGGGGGTACTAGAGAGCAGTACTTC. It is translated as CASSQVGGTREQYF.